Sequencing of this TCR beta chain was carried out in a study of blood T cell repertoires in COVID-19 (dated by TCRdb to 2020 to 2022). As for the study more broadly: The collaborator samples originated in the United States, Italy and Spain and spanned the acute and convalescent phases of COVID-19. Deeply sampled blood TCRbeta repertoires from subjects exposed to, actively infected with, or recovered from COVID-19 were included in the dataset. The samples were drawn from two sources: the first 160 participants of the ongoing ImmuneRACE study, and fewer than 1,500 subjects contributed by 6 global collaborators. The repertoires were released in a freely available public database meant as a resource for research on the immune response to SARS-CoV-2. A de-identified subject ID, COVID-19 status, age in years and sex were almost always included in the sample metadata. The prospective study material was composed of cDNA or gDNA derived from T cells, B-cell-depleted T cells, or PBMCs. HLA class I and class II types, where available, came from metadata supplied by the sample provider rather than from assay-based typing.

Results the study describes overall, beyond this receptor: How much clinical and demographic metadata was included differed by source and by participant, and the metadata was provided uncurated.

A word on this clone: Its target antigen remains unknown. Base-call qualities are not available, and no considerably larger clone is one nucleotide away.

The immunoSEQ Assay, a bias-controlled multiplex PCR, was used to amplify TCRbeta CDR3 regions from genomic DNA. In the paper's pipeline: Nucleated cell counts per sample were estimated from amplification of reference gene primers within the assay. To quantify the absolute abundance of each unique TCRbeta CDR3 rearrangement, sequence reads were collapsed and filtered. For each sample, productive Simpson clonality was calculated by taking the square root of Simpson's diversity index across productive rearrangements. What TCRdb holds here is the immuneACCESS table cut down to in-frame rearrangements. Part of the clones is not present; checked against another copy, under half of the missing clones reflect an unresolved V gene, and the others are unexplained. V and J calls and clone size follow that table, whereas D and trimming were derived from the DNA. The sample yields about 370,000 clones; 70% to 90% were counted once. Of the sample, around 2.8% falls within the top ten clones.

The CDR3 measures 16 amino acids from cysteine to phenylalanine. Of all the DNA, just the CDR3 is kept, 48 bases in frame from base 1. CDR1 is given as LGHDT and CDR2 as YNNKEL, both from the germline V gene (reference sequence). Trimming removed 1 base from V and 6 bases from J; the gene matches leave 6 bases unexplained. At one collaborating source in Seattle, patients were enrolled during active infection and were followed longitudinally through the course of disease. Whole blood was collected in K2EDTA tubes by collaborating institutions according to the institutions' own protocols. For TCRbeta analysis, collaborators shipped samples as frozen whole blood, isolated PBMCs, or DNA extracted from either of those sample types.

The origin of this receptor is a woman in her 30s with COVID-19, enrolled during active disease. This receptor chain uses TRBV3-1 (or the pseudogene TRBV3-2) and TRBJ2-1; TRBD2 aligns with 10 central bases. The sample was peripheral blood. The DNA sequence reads TGTGCCAGCAGCCAAGCCGGACTAGCGGTAACCAATGAGCAGTTCTTC. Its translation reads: CASSQAGLAVTNEQFF.